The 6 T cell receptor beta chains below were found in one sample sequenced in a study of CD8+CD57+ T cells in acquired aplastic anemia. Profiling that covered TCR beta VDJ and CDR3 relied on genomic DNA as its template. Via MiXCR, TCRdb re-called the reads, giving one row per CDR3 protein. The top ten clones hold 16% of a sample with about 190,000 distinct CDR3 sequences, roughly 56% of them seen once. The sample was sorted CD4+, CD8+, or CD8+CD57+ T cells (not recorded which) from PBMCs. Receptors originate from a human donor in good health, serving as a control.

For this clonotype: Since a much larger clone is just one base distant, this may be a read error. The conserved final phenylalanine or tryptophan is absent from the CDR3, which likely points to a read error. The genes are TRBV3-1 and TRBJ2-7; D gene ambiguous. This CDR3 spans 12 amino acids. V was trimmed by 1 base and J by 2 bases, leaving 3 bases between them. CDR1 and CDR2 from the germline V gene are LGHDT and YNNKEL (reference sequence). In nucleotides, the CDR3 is TGTGCCAGCAGCCAAGTAACCTACGAGCAGTACCTC. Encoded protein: CASSQVTYEQYL.

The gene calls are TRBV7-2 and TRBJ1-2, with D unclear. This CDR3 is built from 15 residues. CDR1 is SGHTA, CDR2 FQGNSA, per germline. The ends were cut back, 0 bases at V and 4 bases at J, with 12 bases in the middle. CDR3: CASSLALDSSYGYTF. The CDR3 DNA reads TGTGCCAGCAGCTTAGCTCTGGATTCAAGCTATGGCTACACCTTC.

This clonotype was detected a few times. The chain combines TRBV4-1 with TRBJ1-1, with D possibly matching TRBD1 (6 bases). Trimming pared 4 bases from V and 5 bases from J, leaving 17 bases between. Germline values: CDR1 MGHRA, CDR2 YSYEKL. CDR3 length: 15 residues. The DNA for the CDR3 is TGCGCCAGCAGCCGATACTCAGGGGTCGGGACTGAAGCTTTCTTT. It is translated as CASSRYSGVGTEAFF.

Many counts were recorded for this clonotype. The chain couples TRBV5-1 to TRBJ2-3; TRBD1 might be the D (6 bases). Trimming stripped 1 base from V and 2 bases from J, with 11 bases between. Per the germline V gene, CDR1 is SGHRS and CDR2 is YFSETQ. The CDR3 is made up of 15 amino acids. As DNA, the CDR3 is TGCGCCAGCAGCTTGCCGTCAGGGGCCACAGATACGCAGTATTTT. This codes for CASSLPSGATDTQYF. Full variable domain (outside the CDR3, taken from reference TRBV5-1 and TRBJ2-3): KAGVTQTPRYLIKTRGQQVTLSCSPISGHRSVSWYQQTPGQGLQFLFEYFSETQRNKGNFPGRFSGRQFSNSRSEMNVSTLELGDSALYLCASSLPSGATDTQYFGPGTRLTVL.

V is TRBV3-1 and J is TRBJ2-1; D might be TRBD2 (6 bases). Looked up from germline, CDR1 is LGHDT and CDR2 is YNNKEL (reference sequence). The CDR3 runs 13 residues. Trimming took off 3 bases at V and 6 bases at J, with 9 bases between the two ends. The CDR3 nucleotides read TGTGCCAGCAGCCAGTCGGGGGTCAATGAGCAGTTCTTC. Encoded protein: CASSQSGVNEQFF.

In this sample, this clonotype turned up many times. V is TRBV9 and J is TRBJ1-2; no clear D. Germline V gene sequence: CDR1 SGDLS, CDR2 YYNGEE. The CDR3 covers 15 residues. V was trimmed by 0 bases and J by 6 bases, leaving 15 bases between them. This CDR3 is CASSVDGSVKDGYTF. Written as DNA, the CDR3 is TGTGCCAGCAGCGTAGACGGGTCGGTGAAAGATGGCTACACCTTC.